This TCR beta chain derives from a study of control samples from healthy donors and cancer patients. Clones were read by immunoSEQ multiplex PCR, and TCRdb kept only the in-frame ones, dropping some. The table has around 170,000 clones, 70% to 90% seen once. Sample: blood. The sequence derives from a woman in her 30s in good health.

The CDR3 reads CATRAYEQYF. The CDR3 region has the DNA TGTGCCACCAGGGCCTACGAGCAGTACTTC. The V call is TRBV28, the J call TRBJ2-7; D possibly corresponds to TRBD1 (5 bases). V was clipped by 10 bases and J by 2 bases, with 6 bases between them. The CDR3 is 10 amino acids. CDR1 is MDHEN, CDR2 SYDVKM, per germline.